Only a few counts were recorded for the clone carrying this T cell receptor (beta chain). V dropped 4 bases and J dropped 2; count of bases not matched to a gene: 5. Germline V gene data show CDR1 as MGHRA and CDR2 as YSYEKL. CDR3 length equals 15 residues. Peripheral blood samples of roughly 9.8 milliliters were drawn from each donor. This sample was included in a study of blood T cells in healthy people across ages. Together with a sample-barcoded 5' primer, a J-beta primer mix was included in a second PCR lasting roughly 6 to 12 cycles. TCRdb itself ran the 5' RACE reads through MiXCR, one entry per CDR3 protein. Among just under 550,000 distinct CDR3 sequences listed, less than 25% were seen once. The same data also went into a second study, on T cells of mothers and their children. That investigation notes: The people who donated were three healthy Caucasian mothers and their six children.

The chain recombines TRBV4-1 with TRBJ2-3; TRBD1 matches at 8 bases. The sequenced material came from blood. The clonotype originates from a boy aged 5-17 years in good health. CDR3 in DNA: TGCGCCAGCAGCCCACGGACAGGGACCACAGATACGCAGTATTTT. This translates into CASSPRTGTTDTQYF.